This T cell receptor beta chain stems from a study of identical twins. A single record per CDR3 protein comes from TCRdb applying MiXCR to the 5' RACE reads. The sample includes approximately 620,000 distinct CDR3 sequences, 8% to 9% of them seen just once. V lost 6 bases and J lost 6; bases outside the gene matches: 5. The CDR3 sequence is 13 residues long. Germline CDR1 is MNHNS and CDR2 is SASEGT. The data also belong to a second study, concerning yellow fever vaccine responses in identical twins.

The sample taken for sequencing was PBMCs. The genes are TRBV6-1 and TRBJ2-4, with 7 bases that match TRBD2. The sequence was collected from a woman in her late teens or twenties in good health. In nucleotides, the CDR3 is TGTGCCAGCAGCCGGGAGCGGGGAAACATTCAGTACTTC. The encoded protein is CASSRERGNIQYF.